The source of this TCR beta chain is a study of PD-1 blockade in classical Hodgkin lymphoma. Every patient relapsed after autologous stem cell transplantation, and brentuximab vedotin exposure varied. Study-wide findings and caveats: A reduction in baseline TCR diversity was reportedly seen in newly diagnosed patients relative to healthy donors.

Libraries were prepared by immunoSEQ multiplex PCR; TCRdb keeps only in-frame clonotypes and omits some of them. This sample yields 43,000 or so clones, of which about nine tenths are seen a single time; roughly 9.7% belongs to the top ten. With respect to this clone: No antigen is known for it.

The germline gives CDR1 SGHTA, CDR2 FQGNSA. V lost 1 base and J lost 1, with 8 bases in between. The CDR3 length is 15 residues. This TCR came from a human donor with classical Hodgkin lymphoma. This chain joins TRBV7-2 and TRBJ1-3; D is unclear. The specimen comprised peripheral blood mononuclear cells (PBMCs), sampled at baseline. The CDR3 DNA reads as TGTGCCAGCAGCTTAGGGGGAGGGTCTGGAAACACCATATATTTT. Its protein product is CASSLGGGSGNTIYF.